The rows below give T cell receptor beta chains drawn from one sample of a study of OX40 agonist ivuxolimab in advanced cancers. Sequenced by immunoSEQ multiplex PCR; TCRdb stores in-frame clones only, minus some. The sample comprises over 70,000 clones, 85% to 90% of which are singletons, and over 7% rests with the top ten. Sequences were derived from CD4+ or CD8+ T cells sorted from blood, sampled in a trial of the OX40 agonist ivuxolimab. All receptors derive from an adult with an advanced solid tumor such as melanoma, head and neck, liver or kidney cancer. CDR3s include the opening cysteine and the closing phenylalanine or tryptophan.

V	J	CDR3
TRBV10-3	TRBJ2-5	CAISVGGTQETQYF
TRBV15	NA	CATSSPDGYEQYF
TRBV6-1	TRBJ1-1	CASSVTVNTEAFF
TRBV21-1	TRBJ2-7	CASSTRDRISYEQYF
TRBV20-1	TRBJ1-1	CSAADGRLF
TRBV28	TRBJ1-6	CASSLSGVFNSPLHF
TRBV19	TRBJ2-1	CASSIGLAGYNEQFF
TRBV7-9	TRBJ2-2	CASSWPSGELFF
TRBV5-1	TRBJ2-5	CASSFEKGGQETQYF
TRBV7-9	TRBJ2-1	CATKSPGTPSYNEQFF
TRBV19	TRBJ2-6	CASRTGANVLTF
TRBV7-6	TRBJ2-2	CASSLARNTGELFF
TRBV11-1	TRBJ2-7	CASSPGLAGEQYF
TRBV13	TRBJ2-7	CASSWETGGGGTEQYF
TRBV9	TRBJ1-2	CASSVVPEPAAYGYTF
TRBV6-4	TRBJ2-1	CASSTGTSGRRNGEQFF
TRBV11-3	TRBJ2-1	CASSLDAGTYNEQFF
TRBV5-1	TRBJ2-1	CASSDDSSYNEQFF
TRBV19	TRBJ2-1	CASSIRDSSYNEQFF
TRBV20-1	TRBJ2-1	CSAEDYNEQFF
TRBV4-1	TRBJ2-5	CASSPAWGTETQYF
TRBV7-9	TRBJ1-1	CASSSFRDRGRRTEAFF
TRBV9	TRBJ2-7	CASSPPGLGYEQYF
TRBV19	TRBJ1-5	CASSTGAGSFNQPQHF
TRBV28	TRBJ1-1	CASSPGAGLTFF
TRBV6-5	TRBJ2-1	CASRWGHNREQFF
TRBV28	TRBJ1-3	CASSTTTESGNTIYF
TRBV10-1	TRBJ1-2	CASSGLRGGYGYTF
TRBV15	TRBJ2-6	CATSPFSGANVLTF
TRBV27	TRBJ1-2	CASSLAGNYGYTF
TRBV7-3	TRBJ2-3	CASSLGQGGTDTQYF
TRBV11-3	TRBJ2-7	CASSPDLVWYEQYF
TRBV9	TRBJ2-7	CASSLGTGSYEQYF
TRBV19	TRBJ2-7	CASSTGTVSYEQYF
TRBV28	TRBJ1-6	CASSPRGRSYNSPLHF
TRBV16	TRBJ2-3	CASSQSADTQYF
TRBV11-3	TRBJ1-6	CASSDGSPLHF
TRBV27	TRBJ1-4	CASSPIVATNEKLFF
TRBV19	TRBJ1-5	CASRHTQGARSNQPQHF
TRBV11-2	TRBJ2-7	CASRGGSTREQYF
TRBV13	TRBJ2-5	CASSLVVADQRGETQYF
TRBV19	TRBJ2-1	CASSSKKYNEQFF
TRBV4-1	TRBJ1-4	CASSLRQPGADRGGEKLFF
TRBV7-9	TRBJ1-1	CASSLKGAAGGKTEAFF
TRBV18	TRBJ2-1	CASSPPGQPNNEQFF
TRBV14	TRBJ1-1	CASSPRTPYTEAFF
TRBV7-6	TRBJ1-4	CASSPSRGEKLFF
TRBV7-3	TRBJ2-7	CASSLTRTVERGEQYF
TRBV7-8	TRBJ2-7	CASSFVLAVHYEQYF
TRBV9	TRBJ2-2	CASSKWASGSLGSGELFF
TRBV9	TRBJ1-3	CASSADRGRAGNTIYF
TRBV11-2	TRBJ1-2	CASSPNSNYGYTF
TRBV14	TRBJ2-1	CASSQDPGNEQFF
TRBV5-5	TRBJ1-3	CASQSSQSGNTIYF
TRBV18	TRBJ1-1	CASSPHTGGNTEAFF
TRBV7-8	TRBJ2-7	CASSLLAGDLPYEQYF
TRBV6-1	TRBJ2-7	CASGRQGSYEQYF
TRBV13	TRBJ2-3	CASSFGLAGGRTAESQYF
TRBV19	TRBJ2-7	CASSIYAGTYEQYF
TRBV28	TRBJ2-7	CASSTGTGPYEQYF